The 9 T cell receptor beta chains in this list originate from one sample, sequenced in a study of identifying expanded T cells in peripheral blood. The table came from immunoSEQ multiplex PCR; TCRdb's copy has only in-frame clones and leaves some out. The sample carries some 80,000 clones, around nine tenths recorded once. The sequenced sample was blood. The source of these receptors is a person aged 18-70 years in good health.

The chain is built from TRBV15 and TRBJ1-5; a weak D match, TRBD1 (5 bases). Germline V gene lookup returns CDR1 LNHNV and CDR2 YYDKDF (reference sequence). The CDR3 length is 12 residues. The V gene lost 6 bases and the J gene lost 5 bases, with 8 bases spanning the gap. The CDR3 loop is CATSRGDQPQHF. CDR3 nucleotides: TGTGCCACCAGTCGGGGGGATCAGCCCCAGCATTTT.

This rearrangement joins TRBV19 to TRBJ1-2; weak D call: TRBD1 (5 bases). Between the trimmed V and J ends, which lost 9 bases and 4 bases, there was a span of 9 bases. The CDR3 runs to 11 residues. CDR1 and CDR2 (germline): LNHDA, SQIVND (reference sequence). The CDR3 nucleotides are TGTGCCAGCCAGGGCGCCTATGGCTACACCTTC. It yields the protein CASQGAYGYTF.

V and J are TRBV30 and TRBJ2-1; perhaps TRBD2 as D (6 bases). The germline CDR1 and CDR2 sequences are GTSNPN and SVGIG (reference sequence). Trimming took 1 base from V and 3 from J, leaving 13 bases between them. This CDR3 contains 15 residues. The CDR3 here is CAWSGASVYYNEQFF. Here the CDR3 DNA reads TGTGCCTGGAGTGGGGCTAGCGTGTACTACAATGAGCAGTTCTTC.

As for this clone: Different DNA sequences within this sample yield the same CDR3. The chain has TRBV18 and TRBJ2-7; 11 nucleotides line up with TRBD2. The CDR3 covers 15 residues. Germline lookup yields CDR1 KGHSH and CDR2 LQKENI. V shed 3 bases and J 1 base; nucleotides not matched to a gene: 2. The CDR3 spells CASSPTSGSSYEQYF. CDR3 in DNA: TGTGCCAGCTCACCCACTAGCGGGAGTTCCTACGAGCAGTACTTC.

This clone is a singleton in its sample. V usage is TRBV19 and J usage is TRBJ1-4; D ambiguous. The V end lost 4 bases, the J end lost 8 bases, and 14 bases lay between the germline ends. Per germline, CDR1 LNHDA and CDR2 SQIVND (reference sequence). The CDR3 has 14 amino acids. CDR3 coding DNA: TGTGCCAGTAGTACGGAGGGTTTACGCGAAAAACTGTTTTTT. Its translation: CASSTEGLREKLFF.

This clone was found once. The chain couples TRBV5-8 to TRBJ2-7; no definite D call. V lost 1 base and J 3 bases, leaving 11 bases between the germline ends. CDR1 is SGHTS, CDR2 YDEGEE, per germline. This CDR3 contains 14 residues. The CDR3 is CASSLKGYYYEQYF. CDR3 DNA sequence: TGTGCCAGCAGCTTGAAGGGCTACTACTACGAGCAGTACTTC.

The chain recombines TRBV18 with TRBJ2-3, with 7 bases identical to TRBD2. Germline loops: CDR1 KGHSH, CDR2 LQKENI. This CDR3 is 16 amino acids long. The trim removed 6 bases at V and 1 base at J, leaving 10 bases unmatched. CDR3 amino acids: CASSYRAGEGTDTQYF. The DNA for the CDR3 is TGTGCCAGCTCTTACCGGGCGGGGGAGGGCACAGATACGCAGTATTTT.

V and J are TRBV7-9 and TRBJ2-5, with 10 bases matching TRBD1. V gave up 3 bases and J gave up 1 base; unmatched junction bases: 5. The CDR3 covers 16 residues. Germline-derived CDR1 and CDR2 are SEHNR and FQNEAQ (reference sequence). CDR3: CASSLSGQGLQETQYF. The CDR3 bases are TGTGCCAGCAGCTTGTCGGGACAGGGGCTCCAAGAGACCCAGTACTTC.

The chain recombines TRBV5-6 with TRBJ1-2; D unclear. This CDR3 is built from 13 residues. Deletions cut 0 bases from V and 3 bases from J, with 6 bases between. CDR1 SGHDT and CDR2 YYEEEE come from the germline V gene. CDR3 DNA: TGTGCCAGCAGCTTGGACCGCCACTATGGCTACACCTTC. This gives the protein CASSLDRHYGYTF.